The present entry profiles one T cell receptor (beta chain) with its context. Antigen: not known. The data belong to a study of shared clonotypes between healthy human individuals. Across the study: Per donor, three plates held CD4 naive cells, three held CD4 memory, two held CD8 naive and one held CD8 memory. Study-level findings and limits: The authors sampled blood alone, and tissue repertoires likely differ. The genetic and exposure-history diversity represented was limited by few donors.

Measured with immunoSEQ multiplex PCR; TCRdb has only the in-frame clones, and not every one. The sample lists 650,000 to 700,000 clones, around 90% occurring once. There are 15 residues in the CDR3. Trimming cost V 0 bases and J 9 bases, with 12 bases left between them. Germline CDR1 is MGHRA and CDR2 is YSYEKL. The chain recombines TRBV4-1 with TRBJ2-6; a weak D match, TRBD1 (6 bases). The origin of this receptor is a man aged 18 to 29 in good health. Some clones in this sample may be carry-over from other donors' samples. Sample: memory CD8+ T cells from PBMCs. Specified subset: CD45RO+ cells pooled with CCR7-negative TemRA cells. CDR3 sequence reads: CASSQETGEFNVLTF. The CDR3 DNA reads as TGCGCCAGCAGCCAAGAGACAGGTGAATTCAACGTCCTGACTTTC.